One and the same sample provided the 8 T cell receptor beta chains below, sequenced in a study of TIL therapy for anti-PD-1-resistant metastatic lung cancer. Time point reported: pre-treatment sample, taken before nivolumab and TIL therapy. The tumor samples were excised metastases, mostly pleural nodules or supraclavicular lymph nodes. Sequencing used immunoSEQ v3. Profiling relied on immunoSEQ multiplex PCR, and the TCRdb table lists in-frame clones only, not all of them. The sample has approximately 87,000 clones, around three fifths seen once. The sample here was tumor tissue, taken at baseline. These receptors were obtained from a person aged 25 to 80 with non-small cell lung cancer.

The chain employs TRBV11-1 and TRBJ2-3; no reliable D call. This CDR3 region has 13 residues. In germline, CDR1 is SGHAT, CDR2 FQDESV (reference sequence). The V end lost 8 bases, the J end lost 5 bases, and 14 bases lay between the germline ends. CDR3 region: CASGPYTRDTQYF. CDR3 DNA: TGTGCCAGCGGACCCTATACCAGAGATACGCAGTATTTT.

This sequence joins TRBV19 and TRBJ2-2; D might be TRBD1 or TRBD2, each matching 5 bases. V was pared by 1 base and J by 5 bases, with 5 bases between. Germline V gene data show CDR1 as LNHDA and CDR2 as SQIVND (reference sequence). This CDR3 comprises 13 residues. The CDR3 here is CASSIGGTGELFF. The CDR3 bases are TGTGCCAGTAGTATAGGGGGGACCGGGGAGCTGTTTTTT.

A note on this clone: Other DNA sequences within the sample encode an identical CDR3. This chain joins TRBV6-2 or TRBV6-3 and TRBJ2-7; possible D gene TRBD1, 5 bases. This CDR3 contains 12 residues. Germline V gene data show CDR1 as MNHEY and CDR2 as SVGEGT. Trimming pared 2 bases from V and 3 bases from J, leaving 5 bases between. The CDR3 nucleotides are TGTGCCAGCAGTTACCAGGGCTACGAGCAGTACTTC. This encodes CASSYQGYEQYF.

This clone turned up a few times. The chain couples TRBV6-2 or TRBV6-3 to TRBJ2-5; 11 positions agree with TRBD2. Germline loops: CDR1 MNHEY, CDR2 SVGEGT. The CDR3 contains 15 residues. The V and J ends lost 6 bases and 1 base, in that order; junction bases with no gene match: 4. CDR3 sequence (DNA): TGTGCCAGCAGCCCTGGGACTAGCGGCCAAGAGACCCAGTACTTC. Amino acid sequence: CASSPGTSGQETQYF.

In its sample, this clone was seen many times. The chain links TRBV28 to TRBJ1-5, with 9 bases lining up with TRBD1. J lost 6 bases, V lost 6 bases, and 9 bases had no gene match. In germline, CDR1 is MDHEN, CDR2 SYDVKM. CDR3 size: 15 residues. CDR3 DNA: TGTGCCAGCAGCATTGGACAGGGGTACCGTCAGCCCCAGCATTTT. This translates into CASSIGQGYRQPQHF.

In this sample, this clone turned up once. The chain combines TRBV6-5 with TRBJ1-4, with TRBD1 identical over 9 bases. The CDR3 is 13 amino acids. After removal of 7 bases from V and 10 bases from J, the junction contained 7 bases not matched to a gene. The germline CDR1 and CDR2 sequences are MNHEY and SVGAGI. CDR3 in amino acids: CASTGQGGGKLFF. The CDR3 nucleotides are TGTGCCAGCACGGGACAGGGCGGCGGAAAACTGTTTTTT.

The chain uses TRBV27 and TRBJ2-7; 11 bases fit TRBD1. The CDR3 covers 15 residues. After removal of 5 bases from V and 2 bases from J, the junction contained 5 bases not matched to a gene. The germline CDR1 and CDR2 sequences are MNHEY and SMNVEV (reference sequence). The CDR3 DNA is TGTGCCAGCAGTACCGGACAGGGGGCAGCCTACGAGCAGTACTTC. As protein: CASSTGQGAAYEQYF.

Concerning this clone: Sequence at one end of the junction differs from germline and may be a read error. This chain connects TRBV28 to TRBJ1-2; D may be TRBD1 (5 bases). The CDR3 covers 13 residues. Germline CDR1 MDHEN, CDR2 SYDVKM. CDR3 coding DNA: TGTGCCAGCTGTTTGTCAGGGAACTATGGCTACACCTTC. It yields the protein CASCLSGNYGYTF.